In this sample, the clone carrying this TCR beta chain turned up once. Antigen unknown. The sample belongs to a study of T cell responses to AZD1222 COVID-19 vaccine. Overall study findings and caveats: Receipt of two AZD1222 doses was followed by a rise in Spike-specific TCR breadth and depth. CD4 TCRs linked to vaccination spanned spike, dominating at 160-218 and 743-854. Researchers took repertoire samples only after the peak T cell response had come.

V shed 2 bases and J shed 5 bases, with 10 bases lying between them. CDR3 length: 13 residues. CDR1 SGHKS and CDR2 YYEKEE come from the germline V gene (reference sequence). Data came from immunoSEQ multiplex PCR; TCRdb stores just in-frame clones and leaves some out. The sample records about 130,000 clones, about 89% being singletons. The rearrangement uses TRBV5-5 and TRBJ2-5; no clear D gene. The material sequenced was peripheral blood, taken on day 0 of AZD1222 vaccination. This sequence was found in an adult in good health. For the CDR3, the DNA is TGTGCCAGCAGCTTAGGGCCGAGGGAGACCCAGTACTTC. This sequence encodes CASSLGPRETQYF.